This T cell receptor beta chain was recorded in a study of OX40 agonist ivuxolimab in advanced cancers. V lost 3 bases and J 5 bases, leaving 17 bases between the germline ends. There are 16 residues in the CDR3. Germline loops: CDR1 LNHDA, CDR2 SQIVND (reference sequence). This clone was detected once. Its antigen remains unknown. TCRdb's copy holds only in-frame clones and misses some; the assay was immunoSEQ multiplex PCR. The sample includes 65,000 to 85,000 clones, about 92% of them seen just once. Study observations and caveats: With doses of 0.1-3.0 mg/kg, partial responders showed among the lowest clonal expansion. Both CD4+ and CD8+ T cell populations in blood had undergone clonal expansion by week 6 at 0.1 to 3.0 mg/kg.

The specimen comprised CD4+ or CD8+ T cells sorted from blood, sampled in a trial of the OX40 agonist ivuxolimab. The sequence derives from an adult with an advanced solid tumor such as melanoma, head and neck, liver or kidney cancer. The V gene is TRBV19, the J gene TRBJ2-4; the D gene is possibly TRBD2 (7 bases). CDR3 residues: CASSMEVGGPQNIQYF. The CDR3 DNA sequence: TGTGCCAGTAGTATGGAGGTCGGGGGGCCCCAAAACATTCAGTACTTC. The variable domain in full, with the rest retrieved from reference TRBV19 and TRBJ2-4, is DGGITQSPKYLFRKEGQNVTLSCEQNLNHDAMYWYRQDPGQGLRLIYYSQIVNDFQKGDIAEGYSVSREKKESFPLTVTSAQKNPTAFYLCASSMEVGGPQNIQYFGAGTRLSVL.